The 4 T cell receptor beta chains below come from one sample, sequenced in a study of T cells after yellow fever vaccination. In TCRdb, the 5' RACE reads were re-called with MiXCR into one record per CDR3 protein. This table has about 300,000 distinct CDR3 sequences, about 6.9% appearing once. Specimen: PBMCs, collected roughly 45 days after the first yellow fever vaccination. The receptors stem from a man between 18 and 35 years old who received the YFV17D yellow fever vaccine.

This clonotype was seen at least ten times. This chain joins TRBV25-1 and TRBJ1-4; D not certain. Between the trimmed V and J ends, which lost 1 base and 3 bases, there was a span of 9 bases. CDR1 and CDR2 from the germline V gene are MGHDK and SYGVNS. This CDR3 is 15 amino acids long. The CDR3: CASSEFRVANEKLFF. The CDR3, as DNA: TGTGCCAGCAGTGAATTCCGGGTGGCTAATGAAAAACTGTTTTTT.

This clonotype was counted many times. The gene calls are TRBV7-3 and TRBJ2-1; possible D gene TRBD1, 5 bases. Trimming removed 5 bases from V and 4 bases from J, with 12 bases in between. The CDR3 covers 14 residues. Germline V gives CDR1 SGHTA, CDR2 FQGTGA. The CDR3 DNA follows: TGTGCCAGCAGCCCAAGGGGAAGTTACAATGAGCAGTTCTTC. Amino acids: CASSPRGSYNEQFF.

This sequence joins TRBV7-3 and TRBJ1-1; 9 bases are a match to TRBD1. Germline lookup yields CDR1 SGHTA and CDR2 FQGTGA. The ends lost 2 bases at V and 4 bases at J; junction bases unmatched: 8. The CDR3 spans 16 residues. In DNA form, the CDR3 reads TGTGCCAGCAGCTTAGACGGACAGGGGTGGGGCACTGAAGCTTTCTTT. It is translated as CASSLDGQGWGTEAFF.

This clonotype was detected ten times or more. J is TRBJ2-1 and V is TRBV14; no clear D. V lost 1 base and J lost 0, with 7 bases in between. Germline CDR1 SGHDN, CDR2 FVKESK. The CDR3 totals 15 residues. CDR3 DNA: TGTGCCAGCAGCCAAGGCAGTATCTCCTACAATGAGCAGTTCTTC. Translated, it gives CASSQGSISYNEQFF.